This TCR beta chain comes out of a study of T cells in narcolepsy. The method was immunoSEQ multiplex PCR; TCRdb's version includes in-frame clones alone and lacks a portion of them. The sample lists about 33,000 clones; approximately 80% were seen once. Trimming took off 1 base at V and 7 bases at J, with 11 bases between the two ends. Germline V gene lookup returns CDR1 SEHNR and CDR2 FQNEAQ (reference sequence). The CDR3 covers 14 residues. This clone came up once. The antigen is undetermined. Overall study results and limits: Comparing one patient's CSF and blood CD4+ clonotypes highlighted HCRT- and TRIB2-specific autoreactive clonotypes. Reportedly, autoreactive clonotypes were serially detected in patients' blood but not controls'. Some memory CD4+ repertoires had no autoreactive clone sequences.

The clonotype was recovered from a human donor with narcolepsy. The sequenced sample was CD45RA- memory CD4+ T cells from PBMCs. The chain joins TRBV7-9 to TRBJ2-1; D might be TRBD2 (6 bases). The CDR3: CASSLGAGRNEQFF. The CDR3 DNA follows: TGTGCCAGCAGCTTAGGTGCAGGGAGGAATGAGCAGTTCTTC.